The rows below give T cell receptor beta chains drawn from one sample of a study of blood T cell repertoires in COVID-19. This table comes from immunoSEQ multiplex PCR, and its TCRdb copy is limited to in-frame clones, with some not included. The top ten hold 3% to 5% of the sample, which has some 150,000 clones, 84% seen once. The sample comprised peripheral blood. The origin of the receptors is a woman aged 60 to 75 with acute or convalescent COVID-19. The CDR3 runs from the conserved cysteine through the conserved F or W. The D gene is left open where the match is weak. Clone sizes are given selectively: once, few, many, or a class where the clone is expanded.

TGTGCCACCAGTGATTTGTACAGAACGAACACCGGGGAGCTGTTTTTT | CATSDLYRTNTGELFF | TRBJ2-2 | . | . | TRBV24-1
TGTGCCAGCAGCTACGGCGGGAGCTCCTACAATGAGCAGTTCTTC | CASSYGGSSYNEQFF | TRBJ2-1 | TRBD2 | . | TRBV11-1
TGCGCCAGCAGCTGGCAATCACGCAATGAGCAGTTCTTC | CASSWQSRNEQFF | TRBJ2-1 | . | . | TRBV5-1
TGTGCCAGCAGCGCCGGGACACCCCAAGAGACCCAGTACTTC | CASSAGTPQETQYF | TRBJ2-5 | . | . | TRBV7-2
TGTGCCAGCAGTTTACGCGGGAGTACAGATACGCAGTATTTT | CASSLRGSTDTQYF | TRBJ2-3 | TRBD2 | . | TRBV27
TGTGCCAGCAGCTTAACCTATTCCCTAGCGGGAGAGCAGTTCTTC | CASSLTYSLAGEQFF | TRBJ2-1 | TRBD2 | . | TRBV11-3
TGTGCCAGCAGCTTGGTACAGCAAGAGACCCAGTACTTC | CASSLVQQETQYF | TRBJ2-5 | . | . | TRBV5-4
TGTGCCAGCAGTGAGGCTAGAGGCGAGCAGTTCTTC | CASSEARGEQFF | TRBJ2-1 | . | . | TRBV2
TGTGCCAGCAGCTTAACCGGGGGTCCGAACACTGAAGCTTTCTTT | CASSLTGGPNTEAFF | TRBJ1-1 | . | . | TRBV5-6
TGTGCCAGTACCAGATCGGGCCGGGAGAACACCGGGGAGCTGTTTTTT | CASTRSGRENTGELFF | TRBJ2-2 | . | . | TRBV19
TGTGCCGTCTCCCCCGGGACAGGGGGTAGCTATGGCTACACCTTC | CAVSPGTGGSYGYTF | TRBJ1-2 | TRBD1 | . | TRBV27
TGTGCCAGCAGCGCTGTGGGGACAGAACGTGGGGAGAACACTGAAGCTTTCTTT | CASSAVGTERGENTEAFF | TRBJ1-1 | TRBD1 | . | TRBV5-4
TGTGCCAGCAGCCTCGACCTACAGGGGAGTGGAAACACCATATATTTT | CASSLDLQGSGNTIYF | TRBJ1-3 | TRBD1 | . | TRBV5-4
TGTGCCAGCAGCCAAGGACAGGGGCCTTGGTATGGCTACACCTTC | CASSQGQGPWYGYTF | TRBJ1-2 | TRBD1 | . | TRBV27
TGTGCCAGCAGCCAAGATGGGGCACCGAACACTGAAGCTTTCTTT | CASSQDGAPNTEAFF | TRBJ1-1 | . | once | TRBV3-1/TRBV3-2
TGTGCCAGTAGTCAACAGAACTCTGGGGCCAACGTCCTGACTTTC | CASSQQNSGANVLTF | TRBJ2-6 | . | . | TRBV19
TGTGCCAGCAGCTTATTTCCACAAGAGACCCAGTACTTC | CASSLFPQETQYF | TRBJ2-5 | . | medium-sized | TRBV7-6
TGTGCCAGCAGTTACTCCCCTCCCGGGTGGAACACAGATACGCAGTATTTT | CASSYSPPGWNTDTQYF | TRBJ2-3 | . | . | TRBV6-2/TRBV6-3
TGTGCCAGCAGTCCCGGGTGGCGTAGAGAGACCCAGTACTTC | CASSPGWRRETQYF | TRBJ2-5 | . | . | TRBV7-9
TGTGCCAGCAGCCCAAAGGGAGACAATCAGCCCCAGCATTTT | CASSPKGDNQPQHF | TRBJ1-5 | . | . | TRBV7-9
TGTGCCAGCAGCGTAGGTCAGGGAGGGCCCTATGAGCAGTTCTTC | CASSVGQGGPYEQFF | TRBJ2-1 | TRBD2 | . | TRBV9
TGTGCCAGCGCAGGGGGTCCAAATGAAAAACTGTTTTTT | CASAGGPNEKLFF | TRBJ1-4 | TRBD1 | . | TRBV27
TGTGCCAGCAGCTTAGGAGGGCCTGTCTACGAGCAGTACTTC | CASSLGGPVYEQYF | TRBJ2-7 | . | once | TRBV7-9
TGTGCCAGCAGCGGACAGGGGGCGCGTAATTCACCCCTCCACTTT | CASSGQGARNSPLHF | TRBJ1-6 | TRBD1 | . | TRBV2
TGTGCCAGCAGCCCGGGGACTAGCGGGAGCCCCGGGGAGCTGTTTTTT | CASSPGTSGSPGELFF | TRBJ2-2 | TRBD2 | . | TRBV11-3
TGTGCCTGGAGCACGACAGGGGTTGACCCCTATGGCTACACCTTC | CAWSTTGVDPYGYTF | TRBJ1-2 | TRBD1 | . | TRBV30
TGTGCCAGCAGCTTAGCGCAGTTAGGGGGCAATGAGCAGTTCTTC | CASSLAQLGGNEQFF | TRBJ2-1 | . | . | TRBV7-2
TGTGCCAGCAGCCCACAGGGTGGCTATGGCTACACCTTC | CASSPQGGYGYTF | TRBJ1-2 | . | . | TRBV12-3/TRBV12-4
TGTGCCAGCAGTTTTCAGTCGACTCGACGCCTCCCCTACAATGAGCAGTTCTTC | CASSFQSTRRLPYNEQFF | TRBJ2-1 | . | . | TRBV28
TGTGCCAGCAGATACAGGGTATGGGATCAGCCCCAGCATTTT | CASRYRVWDQPQHF | TRBJ1-5 | . | many | TRBV28
TGTGCCAGCAGTTTAGGGGGCGGTAGACTCTACGAGCAGTACTTC | CASSLGGGRLYEQYF | TRBJ2-7 | . | . | TRBV27
TGTGCCAGCAACCTATTGGCAGATACGCAGTATTTT | CASNLLADTQYF | TRBJ2-3 | . | once | TRBV6-6
TGTGCCATCAGTGTAGGGGGGGCGAACAACTACGAGCAGTACTTC | CAISVGGANNYEQYF | TRBJ2-7 | . | . | TRBV10-3
TGCGCCAGCAGTGAGGGCAGGGACTATGCTGAAGCTTTCTTT | CASSEGRDYAEAFF | TRBJ1-1 | . | . | TRBV10-2
TGTGCCAGCAGCCCGACCGGGGGGGGGAGCTCAGTCTATGGCTACACCTTC | CASSPTGGGSSVYGYTF | TRBJ1-2 | . | few | TRBV7-8
TGCAGCTTCCGACTAGCGGGCAGCAATGAGCAGTTCTTC | CSFRLAGSNEQFF | TRBJ2-1 | TRBD2 | . | TRBV29-1
TGTGCCAGCAGCTTAGGCGGGATTCAGGGCTACACCTTC | CASSLGGIQGYTF | TRBJ1-2 | . | . | TRBV11-3
TGTGCCAGCAGCTTGGGGGTGGGGCGTCTGTACTTC | CASSLGVGRLYF | TRBJ2-7 | . | few | TRBV5-6
TGTGCTAGTGGTTTGGAATACACCGCCCGCTCCTATAATTCACCCCTCCACTTT | CASGLEYTARSYNSPLHF | TRBJ1-6 | . | . | TRBV12-5
TGTGCCAGCAGCTTAACGATGTCAGGGGCTACAGATACGCAGTATTTT | CASSLTMSGATDTQYF | TRBJ2-3 | . | . | TRBV7-3
TGTGCCAGCAGCCCGGGGATATGGCTAGCGGGGACCTACGAGCAGTACTTC | CASSPGIWLAGTYEQYF | TRBJ2-7 | TRBD2 | . | TRBV28
TGTGCCAGCAGATCGGGGACTAGCGCAATCGCCTACGAGCAGTACTTC | CASRSGTSAIAYEQYF | TRBJ2-7 | TRBD2 | . | TRBV28
TGTGCCAGCAGCTCCGGGCGGGAACAAGAGACCCAGTACTTC | CASSSGREQETQYF | TRBJ2-5 | . | . | TRBV7-2
TGTGCCAGTGGAGCCCTCGTGGCGGGGGGGCGGAATTCACCCCTCCACTTT | CASGALVAGGRNSPLHF | TRBJ1-6 | . | few | TRBV19
TGCAGTGCTAGTGGGCAGGGATTACCCGGTACAGGGGATGAGCAGTTCTTC | CSASGQGLPGTGDEQFF | TRBJ2-1 | TRBD1 | . | TRBV20-1
TGTGCCAGCAGTACGGACAGGGGGCTTGGCTACACCTTC | CASSTDRGLGYTF | TRBJ1-2 | TRBD1 | few | TRBV6-6
TGTGCCAGCAGTGAAACGCTAGCGGGAGGCTCCACCGGGGAGCTGTTTTTT | CASSETLAGGSTGELFF | TRBJ2-2 | TRBD2 | . | TRBV6-1
TGTGCCAGCAGTTACGGGGGCCCTCCAAGAGATGAGCAGTTCTTC | CASSYGGPPRDEQFF | TRBJ2-1 | . | . | TRBV6-2/TRBV6-3
TGTGCCAGCAGGAGAGCGGGGCAGGGGTACTACGAGCAGTACTTC | CASRRAGQGYYEQYF | TRBJ2-7 | . | . | TRBV27
TGTGCCAGCAGCTATCGACAGGGGTACAATGAGCAGTTCTTC | CASSYRQGYNEQFF | TRBJ2-1 | TRBD1 | . | TRBV3-1/TRBV3-2
TGCGCCAGCAGCACGGCCCCAGGGGAATCGGCTAACTATGGCTACACCTTC | CASSTAPGESANYGYTF | TRBJ1-2 | . | . | TRBV4-1
TGTGCCAGCAGTGGGGCAGGGCCCGGGCAGTACTTC | CASSGAGPGQYF | TRBJ2-7 | . | many | TRBV27
TGTGCCAGCAGTTTATACTCTAGGACAGGGAAAGGAGAAAAACTGTTTTTT | CASSLYSRTGKGEKLFF | TRBJ1-4 | TRBD1 | once | TRBV27
TGTGCCAGCAGTGTAGAGTCTACGGAGCTGTTTTTT | CASSVESTELFF | TRBJ2-2 | . | . | TRBV2
TGTGCCAGCAGCGGGACAGGGGGCTCAAACATTCAGTACTTC | CASSGTGGSNIQYF | TRBJ2-4 | TRBD1 | medium-sized | TRBV7-9
TGTGCCAGCTCATCGGACAGGGCGAGAGGGAGGGAGACCCAGTACTTC | CASSSDRARGRETQYF | TRBJ2-5 | TRBD1 | . | TRBV18
TGTGCCAGCAGCGTAAGGAGAACAGGGGGATCCCCCGGGGAGCTGTTTTTT | CASSVRRTGGSPGELFF | TRBJ2-2 | TRBD1 | . | TRBV9